This T cell receptor (beta chain) was recorded in a study of response to subunit inactivated influenza vaccine. General study findings and limits: Authors suggested each seasonal influenza vaccination recruits few new T cells.

There are 15 residues in the CDR3. The germline V and J ends were trimmed by 5 bases and 0 bases, with 13 bases remaining between them. Germline V lookup: CDR1 SEHNR, CDR2 FQNEAQ (reference sequence). Turning to this clonotype: The antigen remains undetermined.

In TCRdb, the RT-PCR reads were re-called with MiXCR into one record per CDR3 protein. The table has about 700,000 distinct CDR3 sequences, 15% to 18% seen once. The chain combines TRBV7-9 with TRBJ1-1, with unresolved D. Sequenced material: PBMCs from blood, taken 11 to 12 days after vaccination. This clonotype was obtained from a man between 50 and 59 years old who received an inactivated influenza vaccine. The CDR3 DNA follows: TGTGCCAGCAGCCCCTCGACAAGCATGAACACTGAAGCTTTCTTT. Translating it yields CASSPSTSMNTEAFF.